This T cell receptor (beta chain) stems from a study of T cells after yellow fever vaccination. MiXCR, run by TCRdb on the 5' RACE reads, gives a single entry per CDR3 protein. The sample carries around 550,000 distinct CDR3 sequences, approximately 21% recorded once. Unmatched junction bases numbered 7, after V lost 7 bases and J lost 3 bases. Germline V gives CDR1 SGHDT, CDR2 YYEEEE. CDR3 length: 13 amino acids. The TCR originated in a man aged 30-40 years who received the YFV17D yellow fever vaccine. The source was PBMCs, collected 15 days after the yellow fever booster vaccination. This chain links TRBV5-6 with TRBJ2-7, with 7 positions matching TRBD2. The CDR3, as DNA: TGTGCCAGCTTGCGGCGGGGGAACTACGAGCAGTACTTC. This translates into CASLRRGNYEQYF.